Listed here are 9 T cell receptor beta chains from one sample, sequenced in a study of T-cell reconstitution after alpha-beta-depleted transplantation in children. Researchers prepared the TCRbeta library using unique molecular identifiers, the study reports. TCRdb recomputed calls from the PCR reads with MiXCR, one row per CDR3 protein. Found here are approximately 400,000 distinct CDR3 sequences, roughly 15% of them singletons; the top ten hold less than 30%. The source was PBMCs, mostly from graft donor cells, collected 360 days after TCRalphabeta/CD19-depleted stem cell transplant. The source of these receptors is a boy under two years old who had a stem cell transplant for Wiskott-Aldrich syndrome, so the T cells may come from the graft donor.

This chain uses TRBV4-1 with TRBJ2-3, with 8 bases aligning to TRBD2. CDR1 and CDR2 from the germline V gene are MGHRA and YSYEKL. Losses at the gene ends were 7 bases for V and 4 bases for J; bases not matched to a gene: 10. The CDR3 is 15 residues long. The CDR3: CASTPQGTRPDTQYF. CDR3 DNA sequence: TGCGCCAGCACCCCCCAAGGGACTAGGCCAGATACGCAGTATTTT.

The chain joins TRBV6-2 or TRBV6-3 to TRBJ2-1; the D is unclear. This CDR3 spans 14 amino acids. Deletions cut 5 bases from V and 4 bases from J, with 12 bases between. Germline loops: CDR1 MNHEY, CDR2 SVGEGT. The CDR3 sequence is CASSRNSGYNEQFF. Written as DNA, the CDR3 is TGTGCCAGCAGTAGGAATTCGGGTTACAATGAGCAGTTCTTC.

This clonotype has just a few counts. This chain connects TRBV7-9 to TRBJ1-1; D is unclear. This CDR3 contains 12 residues. Trimming removed 6 bases at V and 7 bases at J, with 12 bases between. Germline V CDR1 and CDR2: SEHNR, FQNEAQ (reference sequence). This CDR3 is CASSFSTGEAFF. CDR3 sequence (DNA): TGTGCCAGCAGTTTTTCCACGGGTGAAGCTTTCTTT.

This clonotype has only a few counts. The rearrangement links TRBV4-1 to TRBJ2-5; 10 bases agree with TRBD2. V shed 5 bases, J shed 5 bases, and the junction held 8 bases outside the gene matches. The CDR3 has 15 amino acids. Looked up from germline, CDR1 is MGHRA and CDR2 is YSYEKL. The CDR3 nucleotides are TGCGCCAGCAGCAAGATGGGACTAGCGCCTGAGACCCAGTACTTC. Encoded protein: CASSKMGLAPETQYF.

The chain carries TRBV20-1 and TRBJ1-1, with TRBD1 matching over 7 bases. Germline lookup yields CDR1 DFQATT and CDR2 SNEGSKA (reference sequence). V gave up 1 base and J gave up 4 bases; unmatched junction bases: 6. CDR3 size: 14 residues. The CDR3 loop reads CSARAGGYGTEAFF. The CDR3, as DNA: TGCAGTGCTAGAGCAGGGGGGTACGGCACTGAAGCTTTCTTT.

The chain has TRBV5-1 and TRBJ2-1, with D possibly matching TRBD1 (5 bases). Germline V CDR1 and CDR2: SGHRS, YFSETQ. V gave up 5 bases and J gave up 5 bases, with 11 bases separating them. The CDR3 has 13 residues. The CDR3 is CASSPDIHNEQFF. DNA of the CDR3: TGCGCCAGCAGTCCGGACATCCACAATGAGCAGTTCTTC. Based on the CDR3 plus reference TRBV5-1 and TRBJ2-1, the full variable domain is KAGVTQTPRYLIKTRGQQVTLSCSPISGHRSVSWYQQTPGQGLQFLFEYFSETQRNKGNFPGRFSGRQFSNSRSEMNVSTLELGDSALYLCASSPDIHNEQFFGPGTRLTVL.

A few counts support this clonotype. The V and J genes are TRBV27 and TRBJ2-7; 7 nucleotides align to TRBD1. Germline V gene sequence: CDR1 MNHEY, CDR2 SMNVEV (reference sequence). This CDR3 spans 15 amino acids. Trimming took 2 bases from V and 4 from J; bases not matched to a gene: 8. CDR3 DNA: TGTGCCAGCAGTTTAACACCGGGACAGAGTTACGAGCAGTACTTC. Protein sequence: CASSLTPGQSYEQYF.

This clonotype showed up just a few times. The chain employs TRBV9 and TRBJ2-5; D possibly uses TRBD1 or TRBD2 (5 bases each). This CDR3 contains 12 residues. Trimming removed 3 bases at V and 9 bases at J, with 12 bases between. Germline CDR1 reads SGDLS; CDR2 reads YYNGEE. The CDR3 nucleotides are TGTGCCAGCAGCGCGCTTCTGGGGGCCCAGTACTTC. This translates into CASSALLGAQYF.

This clonotype was seen only a few times. V gene TRBV2 combines with J gene TRBJ2-7; D call uncertain. This CDR3 has 15 amino acids. The V end was cut by 7 bases, the J end by 0 bases, with 16 bases between. Per the germline V gene, CDR1 is SNHLY and CDR2 is FYNNEI. Written as DNA, the CDR3 is TGTGCCAGCATGCCCGTACGCAGAGTCTCCTACGAGCAGTACTTC. This codes for CASMPVRRVSYEQYF.